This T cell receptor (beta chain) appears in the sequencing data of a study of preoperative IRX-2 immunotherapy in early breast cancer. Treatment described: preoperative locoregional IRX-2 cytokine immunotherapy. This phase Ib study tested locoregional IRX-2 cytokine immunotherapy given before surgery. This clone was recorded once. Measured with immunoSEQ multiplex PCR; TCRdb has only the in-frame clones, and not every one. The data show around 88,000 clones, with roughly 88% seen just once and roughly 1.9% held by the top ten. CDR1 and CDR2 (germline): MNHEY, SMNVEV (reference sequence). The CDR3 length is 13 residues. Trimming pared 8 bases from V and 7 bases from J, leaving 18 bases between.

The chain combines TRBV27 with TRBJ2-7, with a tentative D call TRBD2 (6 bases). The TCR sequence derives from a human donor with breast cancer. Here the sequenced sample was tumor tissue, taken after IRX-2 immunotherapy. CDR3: CASHPLRGEEQYF. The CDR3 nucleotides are TGTGCCAGCCACCCCCTGCGGGGTGAAGAGCAGTACTTC.